This T cell receptor (beta chain) comes out of a study of blood T cell repertoires in COVID-19. TCRdb keeps only in-frame clones here, not all; method: immunoSEQ multiplex PCR. The sample contains 180,000 or so clones, around 82% of which appear only once. The CDR3 is 16 amino acids. V was trimmed by 5 bases and J by 0 bases, leaving 17 bases between them. Germline V CDR1 and CDR2: SGHAT, FQNNGV. Participants reported their clinical history, and cohort assignment relied on those reports. This sequence was found in a man aged 40-49 years who had recovered from COVID-19. The chain uses TRBV11-2 and TRBJ2-7, with D perhaps TRBD2 (6 bases). The sample taken for sequencing was PBMCs or T cells enriched from blood (not recorded which). The CDR3 here is CASSPWEDTNSYEQYF. For the CDR3, the DNA is TGTGCCAGCAGCCCCTGGGAGGATACAAACTCCTACGAGCAGTACTTC. The entire variable domain, with the rest obtained from reference TRBV11-2 and TRBJ2-7, is as follows: EAGVAQSPRYKIIEKRQSVAFWCNPISGHATLYWYQQILGQGPKLLIQFQNNGVVDDSQLPKDRFSAERLKGVDSTLKIQPAKLEDSAVYLCASSPWEDTNSYEQYFGPGTRLTVT.